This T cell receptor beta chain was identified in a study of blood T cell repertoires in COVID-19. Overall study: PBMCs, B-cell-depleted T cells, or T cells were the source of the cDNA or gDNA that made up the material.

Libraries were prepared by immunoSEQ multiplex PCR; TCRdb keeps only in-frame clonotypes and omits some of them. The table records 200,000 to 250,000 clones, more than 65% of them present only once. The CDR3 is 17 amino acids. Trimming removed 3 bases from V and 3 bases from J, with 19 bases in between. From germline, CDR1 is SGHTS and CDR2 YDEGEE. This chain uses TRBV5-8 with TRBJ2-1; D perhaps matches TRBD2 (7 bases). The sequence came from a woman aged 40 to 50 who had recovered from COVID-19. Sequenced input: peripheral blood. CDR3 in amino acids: CASSSQDRGGYYNEQFF. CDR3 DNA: TGTGCCAGCAGCTCCCAAGATCGCGGGGGCTACTACAATGAGCAGTTCTTC.